The clone carrying this T cell receptor (beta chain) was detected many times. Its antigen is still unknown. An end of the junction does not agree with germline; a read error may underlie this. This entry belongs to a study of T cell repertoires in cytomegalovirus infection. As for the study in general: Peptides in the study included HLA-C-restricted and HLA-B-restricted CMV epitopes. The public TCR beta signatures pointed to both CMV infection and matching HLA type. Points from the study as a whole: The ex vivo response was dominated by HLA-C-restricted CMV-specific TCR beta clonotypes. Cumulative frequency of public TCR beta families picked out carriers of CMV plus the relevant HLA.

Germline assignment: CDR1 SGHRS and CDR2 YFSETQ. This CDR3 has 15 residues. Using its own MiXCR run on the reads, TCRdb lists one record per CDR3 protein. There are about 700,000 distinct CDR3 sequences in the sample; around 31% occur only once, and 15% to 20% lies in the top ten. The gene calls are TRBV5-1 and TRBJ2-3, with 13 bases that match TRBD2. This receptor was obtained from a human donor in good health (CMV status not recorded). Some clones in this sample may be carry-over from other donors' samples. The source was cultured PBMCs, collected from culture after CMV antigen stimulation. The CDR3 DNA is TGTGCCAGCAGCTTAGGACTAGCGGGGGCGGATACGCAGTATTTT. This sequence encodes CASSLGLAGADTQYF.